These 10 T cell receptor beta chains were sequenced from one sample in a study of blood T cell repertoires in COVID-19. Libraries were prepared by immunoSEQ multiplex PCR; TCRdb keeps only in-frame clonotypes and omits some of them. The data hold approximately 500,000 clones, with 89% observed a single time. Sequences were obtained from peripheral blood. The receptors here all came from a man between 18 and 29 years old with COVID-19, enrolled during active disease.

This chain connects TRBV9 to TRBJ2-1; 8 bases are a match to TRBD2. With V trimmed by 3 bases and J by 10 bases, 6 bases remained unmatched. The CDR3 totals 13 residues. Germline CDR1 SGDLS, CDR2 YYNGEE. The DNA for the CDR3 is TGTGCCAGCAGCGGCAGGGGCGGGGGGGAGCAGTTCTTC. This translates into CASSGRGGGEQFF. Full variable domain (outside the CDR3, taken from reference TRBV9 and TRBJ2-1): DSGVTQTPKHLITATGQRVTLRCSPRSGDLSVYWYQQSLDQGLQFLIQYYNGEERAKGNILERFSAQQFPDLHSELNLSSLELGDSALYFCASSGRGGGEQFFGPGTRLTVL.

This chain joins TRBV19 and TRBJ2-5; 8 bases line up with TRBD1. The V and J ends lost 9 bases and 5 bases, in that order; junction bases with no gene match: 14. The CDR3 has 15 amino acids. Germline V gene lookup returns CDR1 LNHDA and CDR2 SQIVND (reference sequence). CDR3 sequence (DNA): TGTGCCAGCGGGTTGACAGGGGCGGAAGGGGAGACCCAGTACTTC. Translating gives CASGLTGAEGETQYF.

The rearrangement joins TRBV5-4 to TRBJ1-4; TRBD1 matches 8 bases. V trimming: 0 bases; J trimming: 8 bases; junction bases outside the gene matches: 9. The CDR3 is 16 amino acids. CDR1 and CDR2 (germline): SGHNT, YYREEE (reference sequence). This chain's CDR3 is CASSLAGGLSSEKLFF. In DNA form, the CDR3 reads TGTGCCAGCAGCTTGGCAGGGGGCCTATCGAGCGAAAAACTGTTTTTT. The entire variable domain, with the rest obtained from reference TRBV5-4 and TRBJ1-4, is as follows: ETGVTQSPTHLIKTRGQQVTLRCSSQSGHNTVSWYQQALGQGPQFIFQYYREEENGRGNFPPRFSGLQFPNYSSELNVNALELDDSALYLCASSLAGGLSSEKLFFGSGTQLSVL.

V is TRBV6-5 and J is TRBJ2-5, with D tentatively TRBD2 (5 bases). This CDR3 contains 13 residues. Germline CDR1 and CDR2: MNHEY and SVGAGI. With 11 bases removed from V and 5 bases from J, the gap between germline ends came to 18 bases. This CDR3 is CALGRGSWETQYF. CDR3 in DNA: TGTGCCCTTGGTCGGGGATCGTGGGAGACCCAGTACTTC.

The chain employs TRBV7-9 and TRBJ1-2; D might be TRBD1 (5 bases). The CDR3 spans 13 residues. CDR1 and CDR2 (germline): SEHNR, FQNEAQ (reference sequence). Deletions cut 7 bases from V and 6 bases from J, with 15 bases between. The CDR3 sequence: CASTIRTTDGYTF. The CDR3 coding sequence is TGTGCCAGCACCATACGGACAACCGATGGCTACACCTTC.

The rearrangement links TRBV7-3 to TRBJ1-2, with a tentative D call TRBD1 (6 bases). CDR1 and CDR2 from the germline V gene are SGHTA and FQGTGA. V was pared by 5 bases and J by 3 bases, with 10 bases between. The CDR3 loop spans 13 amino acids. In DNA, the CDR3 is TGTGCCAGCAGCCCGCGACAGGACTATGGCTACACCTTC. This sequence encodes CASSPRQDYGYTF.

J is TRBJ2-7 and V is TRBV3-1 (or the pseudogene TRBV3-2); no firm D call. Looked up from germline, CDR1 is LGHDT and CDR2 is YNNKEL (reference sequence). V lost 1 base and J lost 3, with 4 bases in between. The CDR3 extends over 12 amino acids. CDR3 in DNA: TGTGCCAGCAGCCAAGTTCACTACGAGCAGTACTTC. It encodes CASSQVHYEQYF.

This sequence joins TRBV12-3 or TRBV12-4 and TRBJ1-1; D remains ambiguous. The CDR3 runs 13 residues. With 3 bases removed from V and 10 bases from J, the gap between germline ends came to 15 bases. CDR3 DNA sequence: TGTGCCAGCAGTTTTTCGGGAAGTTACGGAGCTTTCTTT. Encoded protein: CASSFSGSYGAFF.

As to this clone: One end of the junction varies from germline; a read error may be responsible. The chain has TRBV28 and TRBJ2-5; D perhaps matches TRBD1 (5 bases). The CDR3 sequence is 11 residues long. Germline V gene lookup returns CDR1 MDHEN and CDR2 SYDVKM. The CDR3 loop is CASSRGPLPNF. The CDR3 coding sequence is TGTGCCAGCAGTAGGGGTCCCCTGCCAAACTTC.

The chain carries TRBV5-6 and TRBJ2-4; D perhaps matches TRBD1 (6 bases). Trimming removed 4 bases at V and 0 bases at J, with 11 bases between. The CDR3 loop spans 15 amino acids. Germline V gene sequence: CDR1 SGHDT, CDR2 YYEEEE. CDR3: CASSPPGVAKNIQYF. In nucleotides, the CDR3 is TGTGCCAGCAGCCCACCAGGGGTAGCCAAAAACATTCAGTACTTC.